Detailed here is one TCR beta chain. Within the sample, other DNA sequences also encode this same CDR3. After removal of 5 bases from V and 4 bases from J, the junction contained 3 bases not matched to a gene. CDR1 and CDR2 (germline): SEHNR, FQNEAQ (reference sequence). The CDR3 sequence is 14 residues long. Everyone who took part was roughly 18 to 89 years old, and they came from 24 US areas. Assignment of participants to cohorts was predicated upon participant-reported clinical history. The data were produced by immunoSEQ multiplex PCR, yet TCRdb's version contains in-frame clones alone and is incomplete. Altogether roughly 300,000 clones are present, around 86% being singletons, with the ten largest covering roughly 4%. The data were taken from a study of blood T cell repertoires in COVID-19. About the study: In each case, the material was cDNA or gDNA derived from T cells, B-cell-depleted T cells, or PBMCs.

V gene TRBV7-9 combines with J gene TRBJ1-5; 9 bases match TRBD1. Sequenced: PBMCs or T cells enriched from blood (not recorded which). This TCR derives from a woman aged 40-49 years with acute COVID-19. CDR3 region: CASSPGTGNQPQHF. As DNA, the CDR3 is TGTGCCAGCAGCCCAGGGACAGGGAATCAGCCCCAGCATTTT.